This T cell receptor beta chain was profiled in a study of glioma-infiltrating T cells after dendritic cell vaccination. The CDR3 contains 15 residues. V shed 6 bases, J shed 6 bases, and the junction held 10 bases outside the gene matches. Germline values: CDR1 MNHEY, CDR2 SMNVEV (reference sequence). The repertoire was sequenced with immunoSEQ multiplex PCR; TCRdb's copy has only in-frame clones and lacks some. In the table there are some 38,000 clones, approximately 82% of which are singletons. Notes on this clone: Its antigen is unknown.

General observations from the study: Complete blood and tumor specimen sets were limited to few patients.

This material consisted of blood, taken before dendritic cell vaccination. This receptor was obtained from a human donor with glioblastoma. The gene calls are TRBV27 and TRBJ2-3; TRBD2 matches at 9 bases. The CDR3 is CASRGGVAGEDTQYF. DNA for the CDR3: TGTGCCAGCAGGGGGGGGGTAGCGGGGGAGGATACGCAGTATTTT.